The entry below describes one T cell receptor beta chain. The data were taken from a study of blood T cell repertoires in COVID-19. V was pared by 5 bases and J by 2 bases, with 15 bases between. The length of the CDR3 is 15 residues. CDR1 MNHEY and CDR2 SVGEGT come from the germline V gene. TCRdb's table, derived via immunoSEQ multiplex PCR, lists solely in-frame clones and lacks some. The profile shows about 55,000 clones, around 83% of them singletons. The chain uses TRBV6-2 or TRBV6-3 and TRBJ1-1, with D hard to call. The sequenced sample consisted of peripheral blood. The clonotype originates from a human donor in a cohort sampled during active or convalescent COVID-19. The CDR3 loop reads CASSPREVGNTEAFF. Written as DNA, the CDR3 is TGTGCCAGCAGTCCCCGGGAGGTCGGAAACACTGAAGCTTTCTTT.